What follows are 30 T cell receptor beta chains derived from one specimen sequenced in a study of T cell responses to AZD1222 COVID-19 vaccine. The repertoire was sequenced with immunoSEQ multiplex PCR; TCRdb's copy has only in-frame clones and lacks some. The sample shows about 120,000 clones, about 90% of them seen only once. Here the sequenced sample was peripheral blood, taken on day 0 of AZD1222 vaccination. All receptors derive from an adult in good health.

The rearrangement joins TRBV5-6 to TRBJ2-5, with D possibly being TRBD2 (7 bases). V was clipped by 3 bases and J by 1 base, with 19 bases between them. The CDR3 consists of 17 residues. From germline, CDR1 is SGHDT and CDR2 YYEEEE. CDR3 nucleotides: TGTGCCAGCAGCTCTAGCCGGTGGGGGGGCCGCCAAGAGACCCAGTACTTC. It translates to CASSSSRWGGRQETQYF.

V is TRBV30 and J is TRBJ1-3; D is unresolved. CDR3 length: 16 amino acids. From germline, CDR1 is GTSNPN and CDR2 SVGIG (reference sequence). V was cut by 2 bases and J by 0 bases, with 14 bases left in between. CDR3 nucleotides: TGTGCCTGGAGTATCTCTCGAGTCGTCTCTGGAAACACCATATATTTT. Its translation is CAWSISRVVSGNTIYF.

The chain couples TRBV6-5 to TRBJ1-4; D is unclear. Trimming cost V 6 bases and J 5 bases, with 10 bases left between them. Looked up from germline, CDR1 is MNHEY and CDR2 is SVGAGI. The CDR3 covers 13 residues. CDR3 in amino acids: CASRRGLNEKLFF. The CDR3 DNA reads TGTGCCAGCAGACGGGGATTAAATGAAAAACTGTTTTTT.

V gene TRBV19 combines with J gene TRBJ1-1; the match to TRBD1 covers 11 bases. After removal of 3 bases from V and 8 bases from J, the junction contained 2 bases not matched to a gene. The CDR3 contains 13 residues. Per the germline V gene, CDR1 is LNHDA and CDR2 is SQIVND (reference sequence). This chain's CDR3 is CASSIGTGGEAFF. CDR3 DNA: TGTGCCAGTAGTATCGGGACAGGGGGGGAAGCTTTCTTT.

By share of the sample, this clone is medium-sized. Germline is not matched at one junction end, which may reflect a read error. This rearrangement joins TRBV7-7 to TRBJ2-1, with D maybe TRBD1 (8 bases). The germline CDR1 and CDR2 sequences are SSHAT and FNYEAQ (reference sequence). The CDR3 contains 14 residues. Here the CDR3 DNA reads TGTGCTAGCAGCTTGGGAGCGGGACAGGATGAGCAGTTCTTC. Residues: CASSLGAGQDEQFF. Based on the CDR3 plus reference TRBV7-7 and TRBJ2-1, the full variable domain is GAGVSQSPRYKVTKRGQDVTLRCDPISSHATLYWYQQALGQGPEFLTYFNYEAQPDKSGLPSDRFSAERPEGSISTLTIQRTEQRDSAMYRCASSLGAGQDEQFFGPGTRLTVL.

This rearrangement joins TRBV30 to TRBJ2-7; 8 bases map to TRBD1. The CDR3 runs 15 residues. Per the germline V gene, CDR1 is GTSNPN and CDR2 is SVGIG (reference sequence). V gave up 5 bases and J gave up 5 bases; unmatched junction bases: 14. Here the CDR3 DNA reads TGTGCCTGGGCCATTGGGAGGAGGGACAGGAACGAGCAGTACTTC. Its translation: CAWAIGRRDRNEQYF. The full variable domain, with the rest looked up from reference TRBV30 and TRBJ2-7, is SQTIHQWPATLVQPVGSPLSLECTVEGTSNPNLYWYRQAAGRGLQLLFYSVGIGQISSEVPQNLSASRPQDRQFILSSKKLLLSDSGFYLCAWAIGRRDRNEQYFGPGTRLTVT.

The chain couples TRBV9 to TRBJ1-2; 9 bases agree with TRBD1. The V segment lost 1 base and the J segment 8 bases; nucleotides outside the gene matches: 15. The CDR3 spans 17 residues. Per germline, CDR1 SGDLS and CDR2 YYNGEE. In DNA, the CDR3 is TGTGCCAGCAGCGTACAGGATACAGGGGGCCTTATGAGGGGCTACACCTTC. Amino acids: CASSVQDTGGLMRGYTF.

In its sample, this clone was seen once. CDR3 bases: TGTGCCAGCAGTAACTATGGCTACACCTTC. It is translated as CASSNYGYTF. The genes are TRBV28 and TRBJ1-2; D is uncertain. V lost 5 bases and J 2 bases, leaving 0 bases between the germline ends. Germline CDR1 and CDR2: MDHEN and SYDVKM. This CDR3 has 10 residues.

V and J are TRBV4-2 and TRBJ1-4; D is perhaps TRBD1 (6 bases). In germline, CDR1 is LGHNA, CDR2 YNFKEQ. V lost 3 bases to trimming and J lost 10 bases, with 15 bases between them. The CDR3 totals 14 residues. The CDR3 sequence: CASSQGAAGVKLFF. The CDR3 nucleotides read TGTGCCAGCAGCCAGGGGGCCGCAGGGGTAAAACTGTTTTTT.

The rearrangement joins TRBV11-2 to TRBJ2-2; 8 bases are a match to TRBD1. The CDR3 length is 15 residues. Germline-derived CDR1 and CDR2 are SGHAT and FQNNGV. J gave up 1 base and V 5 bases, and 3 bases lay outside the gene matches. The CDR3 DNA reads TGTGCCAGCAGCCCCGGACAGGGGAACACCGGGGAGCTGTTTTTT. Translating it yields CASSPGQGNTGELFF.

The gene calls are TRBV9 and TRBJ2-6; 9 nucleotides match TRBD2. There are 19 residues in the CDR3. Trimming removed 2 bases from V and 1 base from J; junction bases left unmatched: 10. CDR1 and CDR2 from the germline V gene are SGDLS and YYNGEE. For the CDR3, the DNA is TGTGCCAGCAGCGTGGGACGGGTAGCGGGAGCGTCTGGGGCCAACGTCCTGACTTTC. As protein: CASSVGRVAGASGANVLTF.

The CDR3 bases are TGTGCCAGCAGTTTTAAGCCCGGTCTCACCTACGAGCAGTACTTC. This sequence encodes CASSFKPGLTYEQYF. The V call is TRBV27, the J call TRBJ2-7; D is unresolved. Germline CDR1 is MNHEY and CDR2 is SMNVEV (reference sequence). Trimming stripped 3 bases from V and 2 bases from J, with 14 bases between. This CDR3 contains 15 residues.

The table lists this clone with a count of one. This chain links TRBV7-8 with TRBJ1-1; D remains ambiguous. Germline lookup yields CDR1 SGHVS and CDR2 FQNEAQ. Trimming took 4 bases from V and 5 from J, leaving 17 bases between them. The CDR3 has 15 amino acids. The CDR3 DNA sequence: TGTGCCAGCAGCTCCACAGCCCCCTCACTAACTGAAGCTTTCTTT. Translation gives CASSSTAPSLTEAFF.

The V gene is TRBV2, the J gene TRBJ1-1; no clear D gene. Per germline, CDR1 SNHLY and CDR2 FYNNEI. V was trimmed by 0 bases and J by 1 base, leaving 6 bases between them. The CDR3 is 14 amino acids. The DNA of the CDR3 is TGTGCCAGCAGTGAAGCGCTGGGGAACACTGAAGCTTTCTTT. Translation: CASSEALGNTEAFF. The full variable domain, in which reference TRBV2 and TRBJ1-1 provide the parts outside the CDR3, is EPEVTQTPSHQVTQMGQEVILRCVPISNHLYFYWYRQILGQKVEFLVSFYNNEISEKSEIFDDQFSVERPDGSNFTLKIRSTKLEDSAMYFCASSEALGNTEAFFGQGTRLTVV.

Only one count was recorded for this clone. The chain employs TRBV18 and TRBJ1-5; 9 bases line up with TRBD1. Germline V gene data show CDR1 as KGHSH and CDR2 as LQKENI. The CDR3 length is 14 residues. J lost 4 bases, V lost 5 bases, and 3 bases had no gene match. The CDR3 DNA sequence: TGTGCCAGCTCATCGGGACAGGGTAATCAGCCCCAGCATTTT. Translated, it gives CASSSGQGNQPQHF.

The chain couples TRBV9 to TRBJ1-2, with 9 bases matching TRBD1. CDR1 and CDR2 from the germline V gene are SGDLS and YYNGEE. V gave up 6 bases and J gave up 8 bases; unmatched junction bases: 5. CDR3 length equals 12 residues. The CDR3 DNA is TGTGCCAGCAAAAGAGGACAGGGGGGCTACACCTTC. Protein sequence: CASKRGQGGYTF. The whole variable domain, filled in from reference TRBV9 and TRBJ1-2, reads DSGVTQTPKHLITATGQRVTLRCSPRSGDLSVYWYQQSLDQGLQFLIQYYNGEERAKGNILERFSAQQFPDLHSELNLSSLELGDSALYFCASKRGQGGYTFGSGTRLTVV.

This chain joins TRBV30 and TRBJ1-4, with 7 bases aligning to TRBD1. The germline V gene has CDR1 GTSNPN and CDR2 SVGIG (reference sequence). The CDR3 consists of 14 residues. V dropped 0 bases and J dropped 6; count of bases not matched to a gene: 4. DNA of the CDR3: TGTGCCTGGAGTGTAGGAGGGGGCGATGAAAAACTGTTTTTT. Translation gives CAWSVGGGDEKLFF. The full variable domain, rest sourced from reference TRBV30 and TRBJ1-4, is SQTIHQWPATLVQPVGSPLSLECTVEGTSNPNLYWYRQAAGRGLQLLFYSVGIGQISSEVPQNLSASRPQDRQFILSSKKLLLSDSGFYLCAWSVGGGDEKLFFGSGTQLSVL.

This sequence joins TRBV9 and TRBJ1-6; D remains ambiguous. The germline V gene encodes CDR1 SGDLS and CDR2 YYNGEE. V dropped 4 bases and J dropped 9 bases, with 14 bases sitting between them. The CDR3 sequence is 14 residues long. The CDR3 is CASSPDGRVSPLHF. DNA of the CDR3: TGTGCCAGCAGCCCGGACGGGAGGGTTTCACCCCTCCACTTT.

CDR3 nucleotides: TGTGCCAGCAGTTCACAAAGCTCTGGGGCCAACGTCCTGACTTTC. It encodes CASSSQSSGANVLTF. The chain carries TRBV6-5 and TRBJ2-6; D is ambiguous. The germline V and J ends were trimmed by 4 bases and 0 bases, with 7 bases remaining between them. CDR1 is MNHEY, CDR2 SVGAGI, per germline. The CDR3 spans 15 residues.

The chain couples TRBV7-9 to TRBJ2-4, with a weak D call TRBD2 (5 bases). This CDR3 is built from 16 residues. V was shortened by 5 bases and J by 0 bases, with 14 bases between the two germline ends. Germline-derived CDR1 and CDR2 are SEHNR and FQNEAQ (reference sequence). This CDR3 reads CASSPRTGIAKNIQYF. The CDR3 bases are TGTGCCAGCAGCCCTCGGACCGGGATAGCCAAAAACATTCAGTACTTC. Drawing the rest from reference TRBV7-9 and TRBJ2-4, the complete variable domain is DTGVSQNPRHKITKRGQNVTFRCDPISEHNRLYWYRQTLGQGPEFLTYFQNEAQLEKSRLLSDRFSAERPKGSFSTLEIQRTEQGDSAMYLCASSPRTGIAKNIQYFGAGTRLSVL.

A remark on this clone: Other DNA sequences in this specimen translate into the identical CDR3. The chain uses TRBV7-9 and TRBJ1-1; D uncertain. V gave up 5 bases and J gave up 0 bases, with 7 bases separating them. Germline V gene data show CDR1 as SEHNR and CDR2 as FQNEAQ (reference sequence). The CDR3 spans 13 residues. CDR3 region: CASSPSMNTEAFF. As DNA, the CDR3 is TGTGCCAGCAGCCCTTCAATGAACACTGAAGCTTTCTTT.

This clone was picked up one time. The J gene is TRBJ1-5, the V gene TRBV19; TRBD1 aligns across 7 bases. CDR1 and CDR2 (germline): LNHDA, SQIVND (reference sequence). This CDR3 region has 12 residues. With 8 bases clipped from V and 5 bases from J, the junction kept 3 bases outside the gene matches. The CDR3 sequence is CASCDRDQPQHF. For the CDR3, the DNA is TGTGCCAGTTGTGACAGGGATCAGCCCCAGCATTTT.

V gene TRBV9 combines with J gene TRBJ1-2; 7 bases are shared with TRBD1. Germline CDR1 and CDR2: SGDLS and YYNGEE. V lost 2 bases and J lost 4; bases outside the gene matches: 5. The CDR3 consists of 14 residues. For the CDR3, the DNA is TGTGCCAGCAGCGTGGAACAGGGGCGCTATGGCTACACCTTC. This sequence encodes CASSVEQGRYGYTF.

V and J are TRBV5-4 and TRBJ1-2; D is unclear. The CDR3 has 13 amino acids. Germline values: CDR1 SGHNT, CDR2 YYREEE (reference sequence). The V and J ends lost 6 bases and 2 bases respectively, with 11 bases between them. CDR3 in amino acids: CASNLDGNYGYTF. CDR3 nucleotides: TGTGCCAGCAATCTGGACGGCAACTATGGCTACACCTTC. Complete variable domain (other parts from reference TRBV5-4 and TRBJ1-2): ETGVTQSPTHLIKTRGQQVTLRCSSQSGHNTVSWYQQALGQGPQFIFQYYREEENGRGNFPPRFSGLQFPNYSSELNVNALELDDSALYLCASNLDGNYGYTFGSGTRLTVV.

V and J are TRBV7-2 and TRBJ1-5, with TRBD1 matching 7 bases. Unmatched junction bases numbered 7, after V lost 5 bases and J lost 3 bases. The germline gives CDR1 SGHTA, CDR2 FQGNSA. The CDR3 runs to 15 residues. CDR3 sequence reads: CASSMGTADNQPQHF. DNA of the CDR3: TGTGCCAGCAGCATGGGGACAGCGGACAATCAGCCCCAGCATTTT.

This chain connects TRBV5-5 to TRBJ1-6; D not certain. Germline V CDR1 and CDR2: SGHKS, YYEKEE (reference sequence). With 0 bases removed from V and 9 bases from J, the gap between germline ends came to 13 bases. The CDR3 loop spans 15 amino acids. The CDR3 region has the DNA TGTGCCAGCAGCTTGGAGGCGGTGAAAGGTTCACCCCTCCACTTT. Protein product: CASSLEAVKGSPLHF.

This rearrangement joins TRBV3-1 (or the pseudogene TRBV3-2) to TRBJ1-4; 8 nucleotides match TRBD1. The CDR3 is 14 residues long. The junction had 4 bases not matched to a gene; V was cut back by 1 base and J by 9 bases. Germline-derived CDR1 and CDR2 are LGHDT and YNNKEL (reference sequence). The CDR3 DNA reads TGTGCCAGCAGCCAAGTAGGACAGGGACAAAAACTGTTTTTT. It is translated as CASSQVGQGQKLFF.

The chain joins TRBV14 to TRBJ2-7; D not resolved. CDR3 size: 13 residues. CDR1 and CDR2 (germline): SGHDN, FVKESK. V was clipped by 3 bases and J by 6 bases, with 12 bases between them. The CDR3 here is CASSQQPGGEQYF. CDR3 nucleotide sequence: TGTGCCAGCAGCCAGCAACCCGGTGGCGAGCAGTACTTC.

The chain carries TRBV7-9 and TRBJ2-7; 7 bases fit TRBD2. The CDR3 spans 14 residues. Germline lookup yields CDR1 SEHNR and CDR2 FQNEAQ (reference sequence). The ends lost 5 bases at V and 0 bases at J; junction bases unmatched: 4. CDR3 nucleotide sequence: TGTGCCAGCAGCCAGGGACTAACCTCCTACGAGCAGTACTTC. This translates into CASSQGLTSYEQYF.

This CDR3 is CASQHLGQAGEQYF. In nucleotides, the CDR3 is TGTGCCAGCCAACACCTAGGACAAGCCGGCGAGCAGTACTTC. This chain joins TRBV28 and TRBJ2-7; weak D call: TRBD1 (5 bases). The length of the CDR3 is 14 residues. CDR1 is MDHEN, CDR2 SYDVKM, per germline. V shed 8 bases and J shed 6 bases, with 20 bases lying between them.